The 12 T cell receptor beta chains reported below all come from one sample, sequenced in a study of cytomegalovirus exposure and HLA in healthy donors. The PCR had 60 Vbeta and 13 Jbeta primers. Profiled with immunoSEQ multiplex PCR; TCRdb holds only in-frame clones, not every one. In the table there are about 110,000 clones, approximately 80% of which are singletons. Sequenced material: PBMCs. These receptors all stem from a woman under 30 in good health and CMV-seropositive.

The DNA for the CDR3 is TGTGCCAGCGGTGCGGGGCCGAACACTGAAGCTTTCTTT. Its translation: CASGAGPNTEAFF. The chain links TRBV9 to TRBJ1-1, with D perhaps TRBD1 (5 bases). There are 13 residues in the CDR3. With 7 bases removed from V and 1 base from J, the gap between germline ends came to 11 bases. Germline V gene lookup returns CDR1 SGDLS and CDR2 YYNGEE.

This chain uses TRBV4-1 with TRBJ2-1; 7 positions agree with TRBD1. The CDR3 length is 14 residues. The germline gives CDR1 MGHRA, CDR2 YSYEKL. Unmatched junction bases numbered 7, after V lost 4 bases and J lost 7 bases. The CDR3 loop is CASSPPGQRNEQFF. For the CDR3, the DNA is TGCGCCAGCAGCCCACCGGGACAGAGGAATGAGCAGTTCTTC.

V is TRBV7-3 and J is TRBJ2-2, with D possibly being TRBD1 (5 bases). The V end was cut by 1 base, the J end by 6 bases, with 15 bases between. Germline values: CDR1 SGHTA, CDR2 FQGTGA. There are 16 residues in the CDR3. CDR3 coding DNA: TGTGCCAGCAGCTTAATCCCCCAGGGCGTCGCCGGGGAGCTGTTTTTT. Its protein product is CASSLIPQGVAGELFF. The full variable domain, rest sourced from reference TRBV7-3 and TRBJ2-2, is GAGVSQTPSNKVTEKGKYVELRCDPISGHTALYWYRQSLGQGPEFLIYFQGTGAADDSGLPNDRFFAVRPEGSVSTLKIQRTERGDSAVYLCASSLIPQGVAGELFFGEGSRLTVL.

This clone was picked up one time. The V call is TRBV9, the J call TRBJ2-1; D gene uncertain. Per germline, CDR1 SGDLS and CDR2 YYNGEE. The CDR3 is 14 amino acids. Trimming cost V 0 bases and J 5 bases, with 9 bases left between them. The CDR3 DNA sequence: TGTGCCAGCAGCGTAGGTCGCGGAAACAATGAGCAGTTCTTC. Translating it yields CASSVGRGNNEQFF.

The chain uses TRBV2 and TRBJ1-2; 8 nucleotides match TRBD1. CDR1 and CDR2 from the germline V gene are SNHLY and FYNNEI. After removal of 6 bases from V and 8 bases from J, the junction contained 8 bases not matched to a gene. This CDR3 contains 13 residues. CDR3 nucleotides: TGTGCCAGCAGGGGGACAGGCCCGGCCGGCTACACCTTC. Residues: CASRGTGPAGYTF.

This clone was counted between two and nine times. The V gene is TRBV7-8, the J gene TRBJ2-2; TRBD2 matches 9 bases. The CDR3 covers 16 residues. V shed 5 bases, J shed 5 bases, and the junction held 9 bases outside the gene matches. CDR1 SGHVS and CDR2 FQNEAQ come from the germline V gene. The CDR3 nucleotides are TGTGCCAGCAGCACGACTAGCGGAGGGCCAACCGGGGAGCTGTTTTTT. Its protein is CASSTTSGGPTGELFF.

This chain uses TRBV7-9 with TRBJ1-4; D gene uncertain. The length of the CDR3 is 14 residues. V dropped 2 bases and J dropped 4 bases, with 8 bases sitting between them. CDR1 SEHNR and CDR2 FQNEAQ come from the germline V gene (reference sequence). The CDR3 sequence is CASSLLGLNEKLFF. Here the CDR3 DNA reads TGTGCCAGCAGCTTACTGGGCCTTAATGAAAAACTGTTTTTT.

This clone was seen just once. The chain has TRBV5-5 and TRBJ2-6; D is undetermined. CDR3 length: 16 residues. Germline CDR1 reads SGHKS; CDR2 reads YYEKEE (reference sequence). The V end lost 2 bases, the J end lost 4 bases, and 13 bases lay between the germline ends. The CDR3 loop is CASSLVRARGANVLTF. For the CDR3, the DNA is TGTGCCAGCAGCTTAGTACGAGCGCGGGGGGCCAACGTCCTGACTTTC.

V is TRBV11-2 and J is TRBJ1-2; 9 bases agree with TRBD1. J lost 8 bases, V lost 5 bases, and 9 bases had no gene match. The CDR3 totals 14 residues. Germline CDR1 SGHAT, CDR2 FQNNGV. DNA for the CDR3: TGTGCCAGCAGCCGTGGGGGACAGGGCGCAGGCTACACCTTC. Protein: CASSRGGQGAGYTF.

J is TRBJ2-7 and V is TRBV5-4; perhaps TRBD2 as D (5 bases). V was pared by 0 bases and J by 3 bases, with 7 bases between. This CDR3 is 13 amino acids long. Germline loops: CDR1 SGHNT, CDR2 YYREEE (reference sequence). CDR3: CASSLVAGYEQYF. The DNA of the CDR3 is TGTGCCAGCAGCTTGGTCGCGGGCTACGAGCAGTACTTC.

V and J are TRBV6-5 and TRBJ2-7; tentatively, D is TRBD2 (7 bases). Germline loops: CDR1 MNHEY, CDR2 SVGAGI. The CDR3 has 14 residues. V dropped 3 bases and J dropped 6 bases, with 15 bases sitting between them. The CDR3, as DNA: TGTGCCAGCAGTTATACAGGGAGGGTGCGCGAGCAGTACTTC. It encodes CASSYTGRVREQYF.

This clone appeared once. The chain uses TRBV28 and TRBJ1-1; D unclear. The CDR3 is 15 residues long. V gave up 5 bases and J gave up 0 bases, with 13 bases separating them. The germline gives CDR1 MDHEN, CDR2 SYDVKM. The CDR3 DNA reads as TGTGCCAGCAGTACAGCCGACGTATTGAACACTGAAGCTTTCTTT. The encoded protein is CASSTADVLNTEAFF.